This TCR beta chain was profiled in a study of T cells in Graves' hyperthyroidism and ophthalmopathy. For the diagnoses, clinical symptoms, serum thyroxine and TRAb, thyroid ultrasound and orbital computed tomography were used. This clonotype was detected many times. The V gene end was trimmed by 2 bases and the J gene end by 4 bases; junction bases not matched to a gene: 5. The CDR3 consists of 15 residues. In germline, CDR1 is MNHEY, CDR2 SMNVEV (reference sequence). TCR beta CDR3 region amplification was performed from RNA transcripts. Carried out on the TCR CDR3, a first-round RT-PCR used the HTBI primer set. TCRdb fed the multiplex PCR reads into MiXCR, producing one record per CDR3 protein. Of around 480,000 distinct CDR3 sequences listed, 13% to 15% were seen once; the top ten hold over 15%.

V is TRBV27 and J is TRBJ1-2; 9 bases line up with TRBD1. The sequence was collected from a woman aged 18-29 years with Graves' hyperthyroidism. Sequenced input: blood. CDR3 coding DNA: TGTGCCAGCAGTTTACTTACAGGGGGCGCCTATGGCTACACCTTC. This translates into CASSLLTGGAYGYTF.